The clone carrying this TCR beta chain came up many times. Per the germline V gene, CDR1 is MNHNY and CDR2 is SVGAGI (reference sequence). Trimming shortened V by 8 bases and J by 3 bases, and 13 bases separated the two germline ends. The CDR3 has 13 amino acids. These data belong to a study of early T cells in non-severe SARS-CoV-2 infection. About the research overall: Sequencing of unsorted whole blood was done on bulk RNA, leaving chains unpaired.

The TCR library protocol attached unique molecular identifiers to the individual cDNA molecules. TCRdb re-called the 5' RACE reads through MiXCR, storing one row per CDR3 protein. Among approximately 70,000 distinct CDR3 sequences listed, less than 12% were seen once. The chain joins TRBV6-6 to TRBJ1-1; D gene ambiguous. The origin of this receptor is an adult who was a healthcare worker with PCR-confirmed SARS-CoV-2 infection or an uninfected control (not recorded which). The sample consisted of whole blood, taken at baseline. The CDR3 DNA reads as TGTGCCAGCCGGCCCCCCGGGGACACTGAAGCTTTCTTT. Amino acids: CASRPPGDTEAFF.